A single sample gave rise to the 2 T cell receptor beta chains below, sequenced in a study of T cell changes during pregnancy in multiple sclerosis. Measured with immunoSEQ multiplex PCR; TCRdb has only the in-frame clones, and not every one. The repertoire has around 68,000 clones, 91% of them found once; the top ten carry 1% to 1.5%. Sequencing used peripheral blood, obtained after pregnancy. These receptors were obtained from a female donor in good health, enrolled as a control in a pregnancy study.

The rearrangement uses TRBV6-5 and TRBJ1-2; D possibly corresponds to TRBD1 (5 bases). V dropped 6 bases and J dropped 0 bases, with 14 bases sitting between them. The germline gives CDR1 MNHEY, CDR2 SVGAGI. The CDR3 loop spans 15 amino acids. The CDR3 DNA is TGTGCCAGCAGAACCCAGGGACTCTCTAACTATGGCTACACCTTC. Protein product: CASRTQGLSNYGYTF.

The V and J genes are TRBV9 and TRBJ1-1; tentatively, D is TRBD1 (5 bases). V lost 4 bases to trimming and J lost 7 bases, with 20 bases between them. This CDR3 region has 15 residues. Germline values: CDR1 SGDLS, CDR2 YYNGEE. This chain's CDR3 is CASSPKRGGVGEAFF. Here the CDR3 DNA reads TGTGCCAGCAGCCCAAAACGGGGAGGGGTAGGTGAAGCTTTCTTT.